The clone carrying this T cell receptor beta chain was observed a single time. The repertoire was sequenced with immunoSEQ multiplex PCR; TCRdb's copy has only in-frame clones and lacks some. Seen here are tens of thousands of clones, just over 85% observed once, and the top ten hold about 8%. V was pared by 0 bases and J by 6 bases, with 7 bases of the junction left unmatched. There are 15 residues in the CDR3. The germline gives CDR1 MGHRA, CDR2 YSYEKL. The sample is drawn from a study of blood T cell repertoires in COVID-19. Study in general: Italy, Spain and the United States were the sources of the convalescent and acute COVID-19 samples.

The sequence was collected from a woman aged 70-85 years with acute or convalescent COVID-19. The V call is TRBV4-1, the J call TRBJ2-7, with 8 bases lining up with TRBD2. Sequencing was done on a sample of peripheral blood. CDR3 DNA: TGCGCCAGCAGCCAAGACGGGGGGGCCATAGCCGAGCAGTACTTC. Protein product: CASSQDGGAIAEQYF.